The 10 T cell receptor beta chains in this list originate from one sample, sequenced in a study of siplizumab effects on memory and regulatory T cells. The table came from immunoSEQ multiplex PCR; TCRdb's copy has only in-frame clones and leaves some out. Among roughly 56,000 clones, about 98% were seen once, and the ten largest hold approximately 1.1%. The sequencing input was naive CD8+ T cells sorted from blood. The receptors come from a human donor in good health.

The chain employs TRBV5-1 and TRBJ2-5, with D perhaps assigned TRBD1 or TRBD2 (5 bases each). The CDR3 sequence is 15 residues long. Germline assignment: CDR1 SGHRS and CDR2 YFSETQ. Trimming removed 5 bases at V and 4 bases at J, with 18 bases between. The CDR3 DNA reads TGCGCCAGCAGACGAGGGGATGGCACAGTAGAGACCCAGTACTTC. Its protein product is CASRRGDGTVETQYF.

The J gene is TRBJ2-7, the V gene TRBV28; no clear D gene. The CDR3 extends over 10 amino acids. The V and J ends lost 5 bases and 4 bases respectively, with 3 bases between them. Germline V gene sequence: CDR1 MDHEN, CDR2 SYDVKM. The CDR3 sequence: CASSNYEQYF. The CDR3 region has the DNA TGTGCCAGCAGTAATTACGAGCAGTACTTC. Filled out from reference TRBV28 and TRBJ2-7, the complete variable domain reads DVKVTQSSRYLVKRTGEKVFLECVQDMDHENMFWYRQDPGLGLRLIYFSYDVKMKEKGDIPEGYSVSREKKERFSLILESASTNQTSMYLCASSNYEQYFGPGTRLTVT.

The gene calls are TRBV27 and TRBJ2-1; D could derive from TRBD1 or TRBD2 (6 bases each). Trimming left V 7 bases short and J 9 bases short, with 10 bases between. The CDR3 is 11 residues long. Germline CDR1 MNHEY, CDR2 SMNVEV (reference sequence). CDR3: CASTGGLEQFF. The CDR3 DNA reads as TGTGCCAGCACTGGGGGGCTTGAGCAGTTCTTC.

Remarks on this clone: The junction does not match germline at one end; this may be a read error. The chain recombines TRBV15 with TRBJ2-1, with D unresolved. Germline CDR1 and CDR2: LNHNV and YYDKDF (reference sequence). The CDR3 is made up of 12 amino acids. For the CDR3, the DNA is TGTGCCACCAGCGGAGACTTGAGCGAGCAGTTCTTC. Protein sequence: CATSGDLSEQFF.

V is TRBV4-1 and J is TRBJ2-7, with 8 positions matching TRBD2. V trimming: 4 bases; J trimming: 1 base; junction bases outside the gene matches: 9. Germline values: CDR1 MGHRA, CDR2 YSYEKL. This CDR3 region has 16 residues. The chain's CDR3 is CASSLTPGLGSYEQYF. The CDR3 DNA reads TGCGCCAGCAGCCTGACCCCGGGACTAGGATCCTACGAGCAGTACTTC.

The rearrangement joins TRBV27 to TRBJ2-3; D perhaps matches TRBD2 (6 bases). The ends were cut back, 7 bases at V and 2 bases at J, with 13 bases in the middle. The CDR3 loop spans 14 amino acids. In germline, CDR1 is MNHEY, CDR2 SMNVEV (reference sequence). This CDR3 is CASIRGGITDTQYF. Here the CDR3 DNA reads TGTGCCAGCATAAGAGGCGGGATCACAGATACGCAGTATTTT.

The CDR3 is CASSISESEQFF. The DNA for the CDR3 is TGTGCCAGTAGTATCAGCGAGAGTGAGCAGTTCTTC. The chain links TRBV19 to TRBJ2-1; D call uncertain. The CDR3 runs to 12 residues. Germline CDR1 reads LNHDA; CDR2 reads SQIVND (reference sequence). V lost 3 bases and J 9 bases, leaving 9 bases between the germline ends.

The rearrangement joins TRBV6-1 to TRBJ1-4, with a possible D match to TRBD1 (6 bases). Trimming took 5 bases from V and 3 from J, leaving 10 bases between them. The germline V gene encodes CDR1 MNHNS and CDR2 SASEGT. The CDR3 length is 14 residues. CDR3 sequence: CASSTQGANEKLFF. The DNA of the CDR3 is TGTGCCAGCAGTACACAGGGCGCTAATGAAAAACTGTTTTTT.

The chain is built from TRBV5-1 and TRBJ2-7; D remains unclear. Germline V gene sequence: CDR1 SGHRS, CDR2 YFSETQ. V shed 4 bases and J shed 0 bases, with 2 bases lying between them. This CDR3 is 11 amino acids long. The CDR3 sequence: CASSPSYEQYF. In DNA form, the CDR3 reads TGCGCCAGCAGCCCCTCCTACGAGCAGTACTTC. Variable domain in full (rest from reference TRBV5-1 and TRBJ2-7): KAGVTQTPRYLIKTRGQQVTLSCSPISGHRSVSWYQQTPGQGLQFLFEYFSETQRNKGNFPGRFSGRQFSNSRSEMNVSTLELGDSALYLCASSPSYEQYFGPGTRLTVT.

V usage is TRBV15 and J usage is TRBJ1-4, with D possibly being TRBD1 (6 bases). Germline-derived CDR1 and CDR2 are LNHNV and YYDKDF (reference sequence). The CDR3 consists of 14 residues. Trimming removed 0 bases at V and 8 bases at J, with 10 bases between. The chain's CDR3 is CATSRDRGSEKLFF. DNA for the CDR3: TGTGCCACCAGCAGAGACAGGGGATCGGAAAAACTGTTTTTT.